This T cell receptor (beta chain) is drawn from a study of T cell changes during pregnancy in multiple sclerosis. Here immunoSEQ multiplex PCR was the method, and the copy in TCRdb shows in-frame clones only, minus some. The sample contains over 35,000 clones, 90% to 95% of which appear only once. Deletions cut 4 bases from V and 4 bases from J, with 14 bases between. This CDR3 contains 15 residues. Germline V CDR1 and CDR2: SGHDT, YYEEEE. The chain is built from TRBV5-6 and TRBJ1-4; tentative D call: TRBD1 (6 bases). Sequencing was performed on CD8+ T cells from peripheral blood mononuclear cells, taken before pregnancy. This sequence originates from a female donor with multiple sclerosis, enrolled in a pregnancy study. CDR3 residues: CASSPGGADNEKLFF. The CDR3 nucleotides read TGTGCCAGCAGCCCCGGGGGGGCCGATAATGAAAAACTGTTTTTT.